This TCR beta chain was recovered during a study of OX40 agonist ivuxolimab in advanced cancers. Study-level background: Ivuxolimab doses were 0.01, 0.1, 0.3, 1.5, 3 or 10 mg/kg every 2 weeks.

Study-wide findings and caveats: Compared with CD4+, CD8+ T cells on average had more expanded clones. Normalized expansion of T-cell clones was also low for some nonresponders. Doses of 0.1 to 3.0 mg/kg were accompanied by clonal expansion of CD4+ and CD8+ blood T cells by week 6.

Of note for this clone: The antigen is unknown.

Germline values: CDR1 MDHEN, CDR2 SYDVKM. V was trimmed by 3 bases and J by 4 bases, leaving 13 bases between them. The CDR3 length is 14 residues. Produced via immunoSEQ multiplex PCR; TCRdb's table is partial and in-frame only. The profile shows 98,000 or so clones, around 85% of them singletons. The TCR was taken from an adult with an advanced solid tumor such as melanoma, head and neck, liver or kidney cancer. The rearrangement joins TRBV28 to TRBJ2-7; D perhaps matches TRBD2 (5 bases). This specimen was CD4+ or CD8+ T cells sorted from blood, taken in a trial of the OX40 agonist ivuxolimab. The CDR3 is CASSLGVPPYEQYF. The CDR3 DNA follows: TGTGCCAGCAGTTTGGGAGTCCCCCCATACGAGCAGTACTTC.